The rows below give T cell receptor beta chains drawn from one sample of a study of blood T cell repertoires in COVID-19. Using immunoSEQ multiplex PCR, the repertoire was profiled, and TCRdb retains in-frame clones only, with some absent. The sample has some 250,000 clones; approximately 85% are singletons. Sequences were obtained from PBMCs or T cells enriched from blood (not recorded which). All receptors derive from a woman in her forties or fifties who had recovered from COVID-19. CDR3s include the opening cysteine and the closing phenylalanine or tryptophan.

TRBJ2-2	TRBV7-9	CASSQATMSGSLSGELFF
TRBJ1-5	TRBV7-7	CASSRGGNNQPQHF
TRBJ2-1	TRBV6-1	CASSEAIGTSGRDEQFF
TRBJ2-2	TRBV10-3	CATRQVQNTGELFF
TRBJ2-3	TRBV5-1	CASSGQGLSTDTQYF
TRBJ2-3	TRBV5-1	CASSLNRVDADTQYF
TRBJ2-7	TRBV27	CASTIKGGAYEQYF
TRBJ2-1	TRBV7-9	CASSFSSGLFNEQFF
TRBJ1-5	TRBV7-2	CASSHGSNQPQHF
TRBJ2-7	TRBV29-1	CSVEVVSSYEQYF
TRBJ2-7	TRBV28	CASGIRGNEQYF
TRBJ1-1	TRBV19	CASRRGATLNTEAFF
TRBJ2-7	TRBV7-6	CASSPGRGGISYEQYF
TRBJ1-1	TRBV11-2	CASSLDVWGAFTEAFF
TRBJ2-1	TRBV10-3	CAISELLAVSYNEQFF
TRBJ1-4	TRBV19	CASSGDRGKLFF
TRBJ1-1	TRBV19	CASSIIGVGNTEAFF
TRBJ2-1	TRBV7-9	CASSPRDITQFF
TRBJ2-7	TRBV29-1	CSVEMGTGGDEQYF
TRBJ2-7	TRBV19	CASSSPGRRYGQYF
TRBJ1-2	TRBV7-2	CASSLEVGGYTF
TRBJ2-7	TRBV15	CATSRDGTSGRGEQYF
TRBJ1-1	TRBV27	CASSFGVATEAFF
TRBJ1-1	TRBV11-2	CAAGRGAFF
TRBJ1-1	TRBV23-1	CASSLTGGNMNTEAFF
TRBJ2-1	TRBV9	CASSAPSGRQHEQFF
TRBJ2-6	TRBV4-2	CASSQDRGATGANVLTF
TRBJ2-5	TRBV5-8	CASSLGQVQETQYF
TRBJ1-3	TRBV27	CASSLGTPTRNTIYF
TRBJ1-1	TRBV4-1	CASSQPTPGAEAFF
TRBJ2-3	TRBV4-1	CASSQGGSTDTQYF
TRBJ2-1	TRBV5-4	CASSSKGAERYNEQFF
TRBJ1-3	TRBV6-5	CASSPAGLGNTIYF
TRBJ2-1	TRBV24-1	CATSDLMDSSYNEQFF
TRBJ1-2	TRBV5-1	CASRKSTGDYGYTF
TRBJ2-3	TRBV7-9	CASSLRTSGLIMGDTQYF
TRBJ1-4	TRBV5-1	CASSLERLEEKLFF
TRBJ1-5	TRBV19	CASSIAGTRGNQPQHF
TRBJ2-5	TRBV19	CASTRLAGRQETQYF
TRBJ2-5	TRBV5-4	CASSFSAGGGRLETQYF
TRBJ1-1	TRBV28	CASSSGGAGTEAFF
TRBJ2-3	TRBV10-1	CASSESAGPPSTDTQYF
TRBJ2-5	TRBV20-1	CSASLGGGETQYF
TRBJ2-4	TRBV2	CASSEELAKNIQYF
TRBJ1-1	TRBV27	CASSLGLNTEAFF
TRBJ1-6	TRBV30	CAWSWTGENSPLHF
TRBJ2-6	TRBV9	CASSVTPSAGANVLTF
TRBJ2-7	TRBV5-6	CASSLDGGSSYEQYF
TRBJ1-2	TRBV5-5	CASSLTESYGYTF
TRBJ2-5	TRBV7-7	CASSLMGETQYF
TRBJ2-7	TRBV28	CASSRRTDSYEQYF
TRBJ2-2	TRBV10-3	CAISEGTGESTGELFF
TRBJ2-1	TRBV7-8	CASSTTSGLYNEQFF
TRBJ2-5	TRBV28	CAGGSGTAETQYF
TRBJ2-3	TRBV2	CASSESIVRGTSGRAVTDTQYF
TRBJ1-1	TRBV9	CASSVGRVGGTEAFF
TRBJ1-1	TRBV5-4	CASSLEAGRTEAFF